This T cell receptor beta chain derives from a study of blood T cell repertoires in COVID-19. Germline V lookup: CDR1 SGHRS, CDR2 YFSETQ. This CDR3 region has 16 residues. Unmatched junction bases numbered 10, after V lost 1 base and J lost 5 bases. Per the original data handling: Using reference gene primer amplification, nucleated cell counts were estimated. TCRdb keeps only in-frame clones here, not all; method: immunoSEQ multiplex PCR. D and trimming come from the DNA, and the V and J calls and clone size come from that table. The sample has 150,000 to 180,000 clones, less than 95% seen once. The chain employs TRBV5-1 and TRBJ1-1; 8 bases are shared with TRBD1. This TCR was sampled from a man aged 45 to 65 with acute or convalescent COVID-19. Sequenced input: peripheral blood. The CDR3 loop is CASSLTPGQVETEAFF. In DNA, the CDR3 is TGCGCCAGCAGCTTGACACCGGGACAGGTAGAAACTGAAGCTTTCTTT.